Following are 10 T cell receptor beta chains from one sample sequenced in a study of T cell responses to AZD1222 COVID-19 vaccine. Here immunoSEQ multiplex PCR was the method, and the copy in TCRdb shows in-frame clones only, minus some. The sample has approximately 190,000 clones; roughly 90% are singletons. The material was peripheral blood, obtained on day 0 of AZD1222 vaccination. These receptors all come from an adult in good health.

The chain uses TRBV7-8 and TRBJ1-3, with 7 bases fitting TRBD1. The CDR3 has 17 amino acids. Trimming at V came to 3 bases and at J to 0 bases, leaving 8 bases not matched to a gene. CDR1 and CDR2 from the germline V gene are SGHVS and FQNEAQ. The CDR3 nucleotides read TGTGCCAGCAGCTTGCGGGACAGACTCTTCTCTGGAAACACCATATATTTT. Encoded protein: CASSLRDRLFSGNTIYF.

The gene calls are TRBV5-4 and TRBJ2-7; 13 bases line up with TRBD2. J was trimmed by 4 bases and V by 4 bases; bases with no gene match: 8. This CDR3 is built from 16 residues. Germline V CDR1 and CDR2: SGHNT, YYREEE (reference sequence). The CDR3 sequence is CASSHGLAGDRYEQYF. In nucleotides, the CDR3 is TGTGCCAGCAGCCATGGACTAGCGGGGGACCGATACGAGCAGTACTTC. Combining the CDR3 with reference TRBV5-4 and TRBJ2-7 gives the whole variable domain ETGVTQSPTHLIKTRGQQVTLRCSSQSGHNTVSWYQQALGQGPQFIFQYYREEENGRGNFPPRFSGLQFPNYSSELNVNALELDDSALYLCASSHGLAGDRYEQYFGPGTRLTVT.

DNA of the CDR3: TGTGCCAGCAGGGGACTAGCGGGAGCTCCGAACACCGGGGAGCTGTTTTTT. It encodes CASRGLAGAPNTGELFF. The chain uses TRBV27 and TRBJ2-2, with 14 bases aligning to TRBD2. This CDR3 comprises 17 residues. J gave up 0 bases and V 6 bases, and 3 bases lay outside the gene matches. CDR1 is MNHEY and CDR2 is SMNVEV in the germline V gene (reference sequence).

The rearrangement uses TRBV12-3 or TRBV12-4 and TRBJ2-3; D may be TRBD2 (6 bases). There are 13 residues in the CDR3. V lost 6 bases and J lost 2, with 9 bases in between. The CDR3 region has the DNA TGTGCCAGCAGCCTGGACTACACAGATACGCAGTATTTT. Its protein is CASSLDYTDTQYF.

The chain has TRBV12-3 or TRBV12-4 and TRBJ1-4, with D uncertain. This CDR3 spans 11 amino acids. Between the trimmed V and J ends, which lost 4 bases and 8 bases, there was a span of 5 bases. Here the CDR3 reads CASSWAEKLFF. The CDR3 bases are TGTGCCAGCAGTTGGGCAGAAAAACTGTTTTTT.

This CDR3 is CASSLSGESPYEQYF. CDR3 sequence (DNA): TGTGCCAGCAGTTTATCCGGGGAGAGCCCCTACGAGCAGTACTTC. The rearrangement links TRBV27 to TRBJ2-7; TRBD2 is a possible D gene (5 bases). The CDR3 is made up of 15 amino acids. Germline values: CDR1 MNHEY, CDR2 SMNVEV (reference sequence). V shed 0 bases and J shed 2 bases, with 11 bases lying between them.

The CDR3 is CASSYFPDRYNEQFF. The CDR3 bases are TGTGCCAGCAGTTACTTTCCGGACAGATACAATGAGCAGTTCTTC. V is TRBV6-5 and J is TRBJ2-1, with D perhaps TRBD1 (6 bases). The CDR3 covers 15 residues. Trimming took 1 base from V and 4 from J, leaving 11 bases between them. The germline gives CDR1 MNHEY, CDR2 SVGAGI.

This clone has a handful of counts. The rearrangement links TRBV7-9 to TRBJ1-1; D is undetermined. Per the germline V gene, CDR1 is SEHNR and CDR2 is FQNEAQ (reference sequence). This CDR3 is built from 14 residues. The V gene lost 5 bases and the J gene lost 4 bases, with 14 bases spanning the gap. The CDR3 loop is CASSRLDLGTEAFF. CDR3 bases: TGTGCCAGCAGCCGTTTAGACTTGGGCACTGAAGCTTTCTTT.

The chain employs TRBV9 and TRBJ1-6; the D gene is possibly TRBD1 (6 bases). Trimming left V 0 bases short and J 5 bases short, with 12 bases between. CDR3 length: 16 amino acids. The germline gives CDR1 SGDLS, CDR2 YYNGEE. Written as DNA, the CDR3 is TGTGCCAGCAGCGTAGCTCAGGGGTCCAATAATTCACCCCTCCACTTT. This sequence encodes CASSVAQGSNNSPLHF.

On this clone: The junction departs from germline at one end; a sequencing error may be responsible. The chain employs TRBV28 and TRBJ2-1; 9 nucleotides align to TRBD1. The germline V gene encodes CDR1 MDHEN and CDR2 SYDVKM. The CDR3 is made up of 12 amino acids. The CDR3 DNA is TGCCAGACAGGGGGAATAGGCAATGAGCAGTTCTTC. Translated, it gives CQTGGIGNEQFF.